This T cell receptor beta chain was sequenced during a study of vaccination and CD4 T cells after COVID-19 (dated by TCRdb to between 2021 and 2024). Looking at the study overall: SARS-CoV-2 positivity had been established in the convalescent patients by nasal swab PCR, and mild disease was recorded in several of these patients and severe disease in one. Post-COVID blood samples from convalescent patients were collected a median of about 110 days after diagnosis, with a range of roughly 35 to 180 days. The spike-specific CD4+ TCR repertoire was compared before and after mRNA vaccination in ten to eleven COVID-19 convalescent patients and several infection-naive healthy vaccine recipients. Post-vaccine blood samples were taken a median of around 77 days after the second vaccine dose, with a range of about 13 to 250 days. Participants got two doses of the Pfizer-BioNTech BNT162b2 vaccine (n=8) or two doses of the Moderna mRNA-1273 vaccine (n=2). The cultures were stimulated with overlapping spike peptide pools from SARS-CoV-2 and from the common cold coronaviruses HCoV-NL63, HCoV-OC43 and HCoV-229E. As controls, cultures received a CEFX viral epitope pool (the positive control), an HIV-1 Nef peptide pool (the negative control), or no peptide at all. In the convalescent cohort there were six males and four females, among whom were two Hispanic individuals, seven Caucasians, two Asians and one multiracial person. Results the study describes overall, beyond this receptor: The median number of SARS-CoV-2-reactive clonotypes rose from roughly 20 after infection to 38 after vaccination, but the change was not significant. The study included relatively few convalescent patients and did not analyze early timepoints after natural infection. Among the post-vaccine SARS-CoV-2-reactive clones in convalescent patients, a median approximately 90% showed up only after vaccination, which suggests vaccine-specific priming. Of the vaccine-specific clones found in convalescent patients, nearly all (304 of 307) were mono-reactive for SARS-CoV-2 spike instead of being cross-reactive with common cold coronaviruses.

Library method: PCR. At the Johns Hopkins FTIC core, DNA from the cultured CD4+ T cells underwent TCR sequencing with the Oncomine TCR Beta short-read assay. The QIAamp micro DNA kit was used to extract genomic DNA from the cultured CD4+ T cells. Oncomine TCR Beta libraries made from cultured CD4+ T cells were pooled using unique dual indexes and sequenced on an Illumina iSeq 100. In the paper's pipeline: Non-productive sequences were removed, and CDR3s that did not start with C, did not end with F or W, or were shorter than 7 amino acids were discarded. The MANAFEST web application identified antigen-specific clonotypes by comparing peptide-stimulated wells against reference wells and other culture wells. Positive clones required FDR below 0.05, an odds ratio above 5, and productive frequency above 0.1% in at least two of three replicate wells. Clonotypes that were significantly expanded in both SARS-CoV-2 spike wells and at least one common cold coronavirus spike condition were defined as cross-reactive. Using R version 3.6.1, CDR3 homology was evaluated through Levenshtein distances (stringdist) along with unrooted phylogenetic trees (ape). TCRdb handled the public reads itself, with Q25 trimming in fastp and clone calling in MiXCR, and kept productive beta chains. Under each unique CDR3 protein, matching rows form one entry showing the most common genes and DNA. TCRdb's processing, not the authors', yielded these V and J calls. Across this sample there are about 20,000 distinct CDR3 sequences, with nearly 50% seen only once. Of the sample, 4.9% is held by the ten largest clones.

On this clonotype itself: Its recognized antigen is unknown. Base qualities are not at hand, and no much larger clone is one base apart.

In light of the paper, this sample's treatment or condition label describes: roughly 11-day PBMC culture with coronavirus spike peptide pools or control peptides (ViraFEST assay). The study used the ViraFEST assay, which expanded antigen-specific T cells with peptide pools and then identified expanded clonotypes by TCR sequencing. The positive SARS-CoV-2 PCR tests of the convalescent patients were dated from March to December 2020, before the Alpha, Beta and Delta variants emerged in the United States. PBMCs were cultured at under 2.5 million per well in IMDM supplemented with 5% human AB serum and 8 to 10 IU/ml IL-2, with approximately 9.2 ug/ml peptide pools added. On days 3 and 7, half of the culture medium was replaced with fresh IL-2-containing medium. CD4+ T cells were isolated after roughly eleven days of culture through negative selection using the EasySep CD4+ T cell isolation kit. PBMCs were separated from whole blood using Ficoll-Paque Plus gradient centrifugation and then either used fresh or cryopreserved at -140C. Culture conditions were generally each tested in triplicate wells.

The CDR3 spans 13 residues, from the cysteine through the phenylalanine. CDR3 DNA only is kept here, 39 bases in frame from base 1. Trimmed from V: 0 bases; trimmed from J: 11 bases; junction bases lacking a gene match: 7. The germline V gene supplies CDR1 SGHRS and CDR2 YFSETQ. The input for sequencing was CD4+ T cells from blood, cultured in vitro, taken before SARS-CoV-2 vaccination. The rearrangement combines TRBV5-1 with TRBJ1-1; TRBD1 agrees with 7 junctional bases. The sequence derives from a human donor who had recovered from COVID-19. CDR3 sequence: CASSLARGRYAFF. In nucleotide form, the sequence is TGCGCCAGCAGCTTGGCTAGGGGGCGGTACGCTTTCTTT.